This T cell receptor beta chain originates from a study of Graves' ophthalmopathy and Graves' hyperthyroidism. Study conclusions and caveats: With around 70% sensitivity and approximately 73% specificity, the model predicted ophthalmopathy progression.

Orbital computed tomography and thyroid ultrasound, along with TRAb, serum thyroxine and clinical symptoms, underpinned diagnosis. A note on this clonotype: The antigen is not known.

The authors amplified TCR beta CDR3 regions from RNA transcripts. RT-PCR was first run with HTBI primers, then multiplex PCR in a second round. TCRdb processed the multiplex PCR reads anew with MiXCR; each CDR3 protein has one entry. This sample has about 220,000 distinct CDR3 sequences; 20% to 25% occur once, and the top ten carry roughly 39%. The CDR3 loop spans 15 amino acids. Trimming removed 4 bases from V and 3 bases from J; junction bases left unmatched: 4. Source material: peripheral blood. The gene calls are TRBV12-3 or TRBV12-4 and TRBJ2-2, with TRBD1 matching over 8 bases. This TCR came from a woman aged 45-65 years with Graves' ophthalmopathy. DNA of the CDR3: TGTGCCAGCAGTTCCGGACAGGGACACACCGGGGAGCTGTTTTTT. Encoded protein: CASSSGQGHTGELFF.